This TCR beta chain was captured in a study of tumor-infiltrating lymphocytes in primary liver carcinoma. Overall study context: Resection treated the patients' primary liver carcinoma. Productive TCRbeta read counts per sample ran from roughly 3.7 to 6.8 million and were similar across tissue types.

Unsorted whole blood served as the source of blood RNA, and germline DNA was extracted as well. As for this clonotype: The antigen is not known.

Study-level points and caveats: Reduced overlap was seen in tumor-adjacent and tumor-blood pairs versus tumor region pairs. Blood fell significantly below tumors in its top-250-clone fraction (p = 0.039).

From approximately 500 ng total RNA, TCR beta cDNA was generated with a primer in the constant region. Construction of TCR beta libraries relied on three successive nested multiplex PCR rounds employing slightly modified ARM-PCR. Each of the first two PCR rounds ran approximately 9 cycles with TRBV1-TRBV30 forward and C-beta reverse primers. One entry per CDR3 protein results from TCRdb running MiXCR on the multiplex PCR reads. The sample contains about 320,000 distinct CDR3 sequences, less than 75% of which appear only once. This CDR3 is built from 15 residues. Germline-derived CDR1 and CDR2 are KGHSH and LQKENI. V lost 2 bases to trimming and J lost 2 bases, with 12 bases between them.

V usage is TRBV18 and J usage is TRBJ1-2; D remains unclear. The receptor was derived from a man aged 40-50 years with primary liver carcinoma and hepatitis B virus infection. Sequencing used peripheral blood. The CDR3 DNA is TGTGCCAGCTCACCATCCGGACGGGCCAACTATGGCTACACCTTC. Protein sequence: CASSPSGRANYGYTF. Full variable domain (outside the CDR3, taken from reference TRBV18 and TRBJ1-2): NAGVMQNPRHLVRRRGQEARLRCSPMKGHSHVYWYRQLPEEGLKFMVYLQKENIIDESGMPKERFSAEFPKEGPSILRIQQVVRGDSAAYFCASSPSGRANYGYTFGSGTRLTVV.